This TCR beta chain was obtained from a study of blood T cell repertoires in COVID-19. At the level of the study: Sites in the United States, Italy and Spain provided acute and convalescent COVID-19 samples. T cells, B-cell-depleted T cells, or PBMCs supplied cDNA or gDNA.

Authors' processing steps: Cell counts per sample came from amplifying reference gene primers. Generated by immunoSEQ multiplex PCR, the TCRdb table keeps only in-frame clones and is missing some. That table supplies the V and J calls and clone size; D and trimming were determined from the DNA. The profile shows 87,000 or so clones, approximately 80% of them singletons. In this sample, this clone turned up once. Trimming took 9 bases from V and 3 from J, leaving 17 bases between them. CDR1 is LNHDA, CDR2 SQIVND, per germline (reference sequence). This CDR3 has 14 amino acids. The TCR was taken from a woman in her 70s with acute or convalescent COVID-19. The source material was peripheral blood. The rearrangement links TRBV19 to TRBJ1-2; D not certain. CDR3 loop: CASLRATADYGYTF. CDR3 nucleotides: TGTGCCAGCCTGAGGGCCACGGCGGACTATGGCTACACCTTC.